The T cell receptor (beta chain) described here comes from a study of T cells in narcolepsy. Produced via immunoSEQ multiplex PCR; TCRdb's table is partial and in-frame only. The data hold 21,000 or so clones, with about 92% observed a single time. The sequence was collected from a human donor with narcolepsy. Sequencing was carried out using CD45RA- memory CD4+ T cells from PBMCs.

The CDR3 DNA reads as TGTGCCAGCAGGGGCGATAGCGGGAGGGCCCGGGAGACCCAGTACTTC. This encodes CASRGDSGRARETQYF. V and J are TRBV5-6 and TRBJ2-5; 11 positions agree with TRBD2. The CDR3 spans 16 residues. Germline V lookup: CDR1 SGHDT, CDR2 YYEEEE. After removal of 5 bases from V and 5 bases from J, the junction contained 11 bases not matched to a gene.